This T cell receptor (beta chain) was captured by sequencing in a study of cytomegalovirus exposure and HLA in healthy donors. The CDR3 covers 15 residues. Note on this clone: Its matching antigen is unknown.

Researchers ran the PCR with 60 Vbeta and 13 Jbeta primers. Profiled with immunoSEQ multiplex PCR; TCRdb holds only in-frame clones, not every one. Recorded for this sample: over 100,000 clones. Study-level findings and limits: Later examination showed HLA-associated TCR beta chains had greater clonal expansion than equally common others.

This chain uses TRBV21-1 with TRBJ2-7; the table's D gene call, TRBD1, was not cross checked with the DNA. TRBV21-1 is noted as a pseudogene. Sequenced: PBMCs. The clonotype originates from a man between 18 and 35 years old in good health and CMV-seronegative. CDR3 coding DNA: TGTGCCAGCAGCAAAGGACAGGGCGGATTCCACGAGCAGTACTTC. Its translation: CASSKGQGGFHEQYF.